The T cell receptor beta chain under discussion was sequenced for a study of cytomegalovirus exposure and HLA in healthy donors. Losses at the gene ends were 8 bases for V and 4 bases for J; bases not matched to a gene: 2. The germline CDR1 and CDR2 sequences are MGHDK and SYGVNS. CDR3 length equals 12 residues. Clones were sequenced by immunoSEQ multiplex PCR, and TCRdb holds only the in-frame ones, with some missing. The sample lists 150,000 to 200,000 clones; approximately 96% were seen once. The sample taken for sequencing was PBMCs. The V call is TRBV25-1, the J call TRBJ1-1; 9 bases align to TRBD1. This clonotype originated in a woman under 30 in good health and CMV-seronegative. CDR3 region: CASRDRATEAFF. DNA for the CDR3: TGTGCCAGCCGGGACAGGGCCACTGAAGCTTTCTTT.